Shown below are 12 T cell receptor beta chains from a single sample sequenced in a study of tumor and adjacent non-tumor tissue in lung cancer. Three rounds of nested PCR, following a modified ARM-PCR protocol, produced the TCRbeta library. TCRdb called the multiplex PCR reads again in MiXCR, with one record for every CDR3 protein. The sample includes approximately 100,000 distinct CDR3 sequences, about 60% seen only once; the top ten take around 20%. The template was RNA from unsorted bulk tissue. More than 3 cm separated this lung sample from the edge of the tumor. Sequencing used distant non-tumor lung tissue. The receptor set was obtained from a young man with non-small cell lung cancer.

A single count supports this clonotype. One end of the junction varies from germline; a read error may be responsible. The chain carries TRBV20-1 and TRBJ2-2, with D unclear. In germline, CDR1 is DFQATT, CDR2 SNEGSKA (reference sequence). There are 13 residues in the CDR3. CDR3 residues: CSANTRLPGQLFF. The DNA of the CDR3 is TGCAGTGCTAACACCCGGTTGCCCGGGCAGCTGTTTTTT.

The rearrangement uses TRBV11-3 and TRBJ2-7; D is uncertain. There are 10 residues in the CDR3. Per the germline V gene, CDR1 is SGHNT and CDR2 is YENEEA. The V end was cut by 7 bases, the J end by 7 bases, with 8 bases between. The CDR3 reads CASTQTEQYF. CDR3 DNA sequence: TGTGCCAGCACCCAGACGGAGCAGTACTTC.

This clonotype showed up just a few times. This CDR3 is missing its conserved last phenylalanine or tryptophan, likely due to a read error. J is TRBJ2-1 and V is TRBV11-3; D is possibly TRBD1 (5 bases). The length of the CDR3 is 13 residues. CDR1 and CDR2 (germline): SGHNT, YENEEA. This CDR3 reads CDRSPTPGNEQFS. The CDR3 nucleotides are TGTGACAGGAGCCCCACACCTGGCAATGAGCAGTTCTCC.

In the case of this clonotype: Germline and junction disagree at one end, which may indicate a read error. This chain links TRBV11-2 with TRBJ1-6, with 9 bases identical to TRBD1. CDR1 SGHAT and CDR2 FQNNGV come from the germline V gene. The CDR3 is made up of 16 amino acids. Written as DNA, the CDR3 is TGTGCCAGCAGCTTAGCAACAGGGGGCTATAATTCACCCTTCCACTTT. This gives the protein CASSLATGGYNSPFHF.

The chain's CDR3 is CTGEGAGGTDTQYF. The CDR3 coding sequence is TGCACTGGGGAAGGAGCAGGGGGTACCGATACGCAGTATTTT. The chain combines TRBV20-1 with TRBJ2-3, with 7 bases aligning to TRBD1. The germline CDR1 and CDR2 sequences are DFQATT and SNEGSKA (reference sequence). This CDR3 has 14 residues.

The V gene is TRBV7-3, the J gene TRBJ2-3, with 8 bases fitting TRBD2. Germline values: CDR1 SGHTA, CDR2 FQGTGA. This CDR3 region has 15 residues. V lost 4 bases to trimming and J lost 6 bases; unmatched junction nucleotides: 9. This CDR3 reads CASSSTGTRTDTQYF. Here the CDR3 DNA reads TGTGCCAGCAGCTCAACCGGGACTAGGACCGATACGCAGTATTTT.

Points on this clonotype: The junction differs from germline at one of its ends, possibly a read error. This sequence joins TRBV12-3 or TRBV12-4 and TRBJ1-4; no firm D call. This CDR3 is built from 15 residues. The DNA for the CDR3 is TGTGCCAGCAGTTTACGAAAGACAACTAATGAAAGACTGTTTTTT. Amino acids: CASSLRKTTNERLFF.

A remark on this clonotype: One end of the junction does not line up with germline, which may come from a read error. The rearrangement uses TRBV5-1 and TRBJ2-4, with D maybe TRBD2 (7 bases). This CDR3 has 18 residues. CDR1 SGHRS and CDR2 YFSETQ come from the germline V gene. For the CDR3, the DNA is TGCGCTAGCAGCCTGGGCCCTGGGGGGGGGCTAGCCAAAAACATTCAGTACTTC. Residues: CASSLGPGGGLAKNIQYF. Together with reference TRBV5-1 and TRBJ2-4, the CDR3 gives the full variable domain: KAGVTQTPRYLIKTRGQQVTLSCSPISGHRSVSWYQQTPGQGLQFLFEYFSETQRNKGNFPGRFSGRQFSNSRSEMNVSTLELGDSALYLCASSLGPGGGLAKNIQYFGAGTRLSVL.

On this clonotype: A much larger clone lies a single base off, so this may be a read error. This rearrangement joins TRBV20-1 to TRBJ1-2; TRBD1 is a possible D gene (6 bases). The V gene lost 7 bases and the J gene lost 5 bases, with 14 bases spanning the gap. This CDR3 comprises 12 residues. Germline loops: CDR1 DFQATT, CDR2 SNEGSKA (reference sequence). The CDR3 protein is CSVNPGEYGYTF. CDR3 DNA: TGCAGTGTAAACCCAGGGGAATATGGCTACACCTTC.

The chain couples TRBV6-5 to TRBJ2-4; D remains unclear. From germline, CDR1 is MNHEY and CDR2 SVGAGI. CDR3 length: 12 amino acids. The CDR3 coding sequence is TGTGCTAACAGTTACTCCGGCAACATTCAGTACTTC. Translation: CANSYSGNIQYF.

Ten or more counts support this clonotype. The chain uses TRBV4-3 and TRBJ2-1; 9 nucleotides agree with TRBD2. Trimming took 2 bases from V and 0 from J; bases not matched to a gene: 2. The CDR3 runs to 16 residues. Germline V CDR1 and CDR2: LGHNA, YSLEER. The CDR3 DNA follows: TGCGCCAGCAGCCAAAATAGCGGGGGCTCCTACAATGAGCAGTTCTTC. Translated, it gives CASSQNSGGSYNEQFF.

With respect to this clonotype: A read error may account for a junction end that differs from germline. The chain couples TRBV11-2 to TRBJ2-7; D gene ambiguous. The germline V gene encodes CDR1 SGHAT and CDR2 FQNNGV. The CDR3 has 16 residues. The CDR3 DNA is TGTGCCAGCAGCCCACACCCCTTTTACCCACCACGCGAGCAATACTTC. This sequence encodes CASSPHPFYPPREQYF.